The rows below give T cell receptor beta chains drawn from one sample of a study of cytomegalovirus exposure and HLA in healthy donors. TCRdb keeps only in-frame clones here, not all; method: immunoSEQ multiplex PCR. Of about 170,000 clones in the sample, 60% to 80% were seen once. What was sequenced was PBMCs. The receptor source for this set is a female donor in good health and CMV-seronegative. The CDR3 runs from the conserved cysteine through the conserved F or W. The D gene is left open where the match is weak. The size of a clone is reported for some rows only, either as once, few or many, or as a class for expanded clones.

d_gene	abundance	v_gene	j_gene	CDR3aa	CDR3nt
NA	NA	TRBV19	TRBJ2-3	CASSTADTQYF	TGTGCCAGTAGTACCGCAGATACGCAGTATTTT
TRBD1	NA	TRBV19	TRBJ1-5	CASNVEAGGSNQPQHF	TGTGCCAGTAATGTAGAGGCAGGGGGTTCCAATCAGCCCCAGCATTTT
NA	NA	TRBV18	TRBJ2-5	CASSPTRQETQYF	TGTGCCAGCTCACCAACACGCCAAGAGACCCAGTACTTC
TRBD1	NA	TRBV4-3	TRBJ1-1	CASSQYRTGNTEAFF	TGCGCCAGCAGCCAATACAGGACAGGGAACACTGAAGCTTTCTTT
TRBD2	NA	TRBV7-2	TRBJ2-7	CASSLRLAGSYEQYF	TGTGCCAGCAGCTTACGACTAGCGGGATCGTACGAGCAGTACTTC
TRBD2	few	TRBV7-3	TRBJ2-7	CASSLGTGGRTSYEQYF	TGTGCCAGCAGCTTAGGCACGGGGGGACGTACTTCCTACGAGCAGTACTTC
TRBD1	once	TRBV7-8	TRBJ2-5	CASSSGQTQETQYF	TGTGCCAGCAGCTCGGGACAGACCCAAGAGACCCAGTACTTC
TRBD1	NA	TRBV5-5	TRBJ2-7	CASRLTGGSEQYF	TGTGCCAGCAGACTCACAGGGGGGAGCGAGCAGTACTTC
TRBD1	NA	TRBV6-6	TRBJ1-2	CASSPARTGEYTF	TGTGCCAGCAGCCCGGCGAGGACAGGGGAGTACACCTTC
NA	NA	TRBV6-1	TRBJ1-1	CASSEIPGNTEAFF	TGTGCCAGCAGTGAAATTCCAGGGAACACTGAAGCTTTCTTT
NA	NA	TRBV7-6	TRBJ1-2	CASSLGTANYGYTF	TGTGCCAGCAGCTTAGGGACAGCTAACTATGGCTACACCTTC
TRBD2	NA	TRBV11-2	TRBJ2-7	CASSLFLRTSGGGYEQYF	TGTGCCAGCAGCTTATTTCTACGGACTAGCGGGGGGGGCTACGAGCAGTACTTC
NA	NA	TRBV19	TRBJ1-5	CASTLGQISNQPQHF	TGTGCCAGTACGTTGGGGCAGATCAGCAATCAGCCCCAGCATTTT
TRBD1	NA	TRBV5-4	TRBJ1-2	CASSSHAEGASYGYTF	TGTGCCAGCAGCTCCCACGCGGAGGGGGCAAGCTATGGCTACACCTTC
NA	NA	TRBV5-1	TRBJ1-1	CASSPGTFRNTEAFF	TGCGCCAGCAGCCCTGGGACTTTTAGGAACACTGAAGCTTTCTTT
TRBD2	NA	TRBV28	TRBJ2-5	CASNSGEYQETQYF	TGTGCCAGCAACAGCGGGGAGTACCAAGAGACCCAGTACTTC
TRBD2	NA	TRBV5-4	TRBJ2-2	CASSGLALYTGELFF	TGTGCCAGCTCGGGACTAGCCCTTTATACCGGGGAGCTGTTTTTT
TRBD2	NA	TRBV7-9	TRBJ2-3	CASSSIAGEPVADTQYF	TGTGCCAGCAGCTCCATAGCGGGGGAGCCCGTCGCAGATACGCAGTATTTT
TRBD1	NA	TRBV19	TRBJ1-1	CASRHGQGANTEAFF	TGTGCCAGTAGGCACGGACAGGGGGCGAACACTGAAGCTTTCTTT
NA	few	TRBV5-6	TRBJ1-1	CASSLQDTEAFF	TGTGCCAGCAGCTTACAGGACACTGAAGCTTTCTTT
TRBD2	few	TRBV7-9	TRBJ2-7	CASNPPRGSSYEQYF	TGTGCCAGCAACCCCCCGCGGGGGTCCTCCTACGAGCAGTACTTC
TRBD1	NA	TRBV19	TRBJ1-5	CASEDEQGNSNQPQHF	TGTGCCAGTGAAGATGAACAGGGGAATAGCAATCAGCCCCAGCATTTT
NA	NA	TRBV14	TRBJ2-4	CASSESIGGAKNIQYF	TGTGCCAGCAGCGAGTCCATAGGCGGGGCCAAAAACATTCAGTACTTC
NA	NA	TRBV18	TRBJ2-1	CASSPLPGGAGSSYNEQFF	TGTGCCAGCTCACCTCTGCCTGGAGGAGCTGGAAGCTCCTACAATGAGCAGTTCTTC
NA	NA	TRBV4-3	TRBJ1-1	CASSQDLPGGFTEAFF	TGCGCCAGCAGCCAAGATCTCCCGGGAGGGTTCACTGAAGCTTTCTTT
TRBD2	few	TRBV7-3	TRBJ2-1	CASSLYWGGDNEQFF	TGTGCCAGCAGCTTATATTGGGGGGGGGACAATGAGCAGTTCTTC
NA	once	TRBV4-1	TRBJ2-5	CASSQESFQETQYF	TGCGCCAGCAGCCAAGAAAGCTTCCAAGAGACCCAGTACTTC
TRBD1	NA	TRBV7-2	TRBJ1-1	CASSSPGTGGRGNTEAFF	TGTGCCAGCAGCTCCCCCGGGACAGGGGGCAGAGGGAACACTGAAGCTTTCTTT
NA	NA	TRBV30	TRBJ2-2	CAWNRADVTGELFF	TGTGCCTGGAACAGGGCAGACGTCACCGGGGAGCTGTTTTTT
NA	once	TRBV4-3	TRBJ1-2	CASSHSTAPYGYTF	TGCGCCAGCAGCCACTCGACAGCTCCCTATGGCTACACCTTC
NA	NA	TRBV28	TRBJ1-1	CASTENTEAFF	TGTGCCAGCACAGAGAACACTGAAGCTTTCTTT
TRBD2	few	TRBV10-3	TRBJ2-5	CAISESGVAGQETQYF	TGTGCCATCAGTGAGTCTGGAGTAGCGGGCCAAGAGACCCAGTACTTC
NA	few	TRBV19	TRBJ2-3	CASSMATGRTDTQYF	TGTGCCAGTAGTATGGCGACAGGTCGCACAGATACGCAGTATTTT
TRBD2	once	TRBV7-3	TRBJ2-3	CASSTQRGGTDTQYF	TGTGCCAGCAGCACACAACGGGGGGGTACAGATACGCAGTATTTT
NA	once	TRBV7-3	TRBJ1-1	CASSFGGNTEAFF	TGTGCCAGCAGCTTCGGGGGGAACACTGAAGCTTTCTTT
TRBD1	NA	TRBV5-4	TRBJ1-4	CASSLDRVGPNEKLFF	TGTGCCAGCAGCCTCGACAGGGTGGGACCCAATGAAAAACTGTTTTTT
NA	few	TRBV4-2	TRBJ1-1	CASSQGPGETEAFF	TGTGCCAGCAGCCAAGGGCCCGGGGAAACTGAAGCTTTCTTT
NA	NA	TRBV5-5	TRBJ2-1	CASSLVRNGDNEQFF	TGTGCCAGCAGCTTGGTAAGAAACGGGGACAATGAGCAGTTCTTC
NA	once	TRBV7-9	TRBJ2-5	CASSFSPGETQYF	TGTGCCAGCAGCTTTTCTCCAGGCGAGACCCAGTACTTC
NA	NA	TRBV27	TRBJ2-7	CASTPIGGSYEQYF	TGTGCCAGCACCCCCATAGGGGGATCCTACGAGCAGTACTTC
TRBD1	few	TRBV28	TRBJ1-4	CASSLPPGQGNEKLFF	TGTGCCAGCAGTTTACCGCCGGGACAGGGCAATGAAAAACTGTTTTTT
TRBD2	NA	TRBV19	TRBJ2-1	CASSMGGGGGEQFF	TGTGCCAGTAGTATGGGGGGGGGTGGCGGGGAGCAGTTCTTC
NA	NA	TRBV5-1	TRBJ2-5	CASSSDGVKTQYF	TGCGCCAGCAGCTCGGACGGGGTGAAGACCCAGTACTTC
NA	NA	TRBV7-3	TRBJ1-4	CASSLSRGEKLFF	TGTGCCAGCAGCTTATCCAGAGGGGAAAAACTGTTTTTT
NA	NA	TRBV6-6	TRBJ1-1	CASTDYGRYTEAFF	TGTGCCAGCACAGACTACGGGCGGTACACTGAAGCTTTCTTT